This T cell receptor (beta chain) was captured in a study of T cells in localized non-small cell lung cancer (dated by TCRdb to 2018 to 2020). With regard to the full study: T cell repertoires of a few hundred early-stage NSCLC patients were analyzed, with tumors being compared against uninvolved tumor-adjacent lungs. The cohort was made up of a few hundred treatment-naive NSCLC patients whose localized lung tumors had been resected. A mean age of around 66 years was recorded for the NSCLC patients, of whom under 150 were male and about 100 were female. General findings and caveats noted by the study authors: Uninvolved tumor-adjacent lung showed the highest T cell clonality, higher than tumor, which suggests more focused antigenic responses in the adjacent lung. A median of roughly 60 of the top 100 tumor clones were detected in paired uninvolved adjacent lung, and 25 to 35 of these tumor clones were also found among the top 100 clones of the paired uninvolved adjacent lung. Since the design was exploratory, TCR variables were selected using unadjusted p-values with no false-discovery rate correction. Longer overall survival was associated with higher blood T cell density, whereas shorter survival was associated with higher adjacent-lung clonality. Multi-region tumor sequencing was not performed, so intratumor heterogeneity could not be excluded.

Including cysteine and phenylalanine, the CDR3 has 14 amino acids. CDR3 DNA is the only sequence kept; it has 42 bases, read in frame from the first base. At the junction V is shortened by 2 bases and J by 4 bases; bases outside the gene matches: 7. CDR1 and CDR2, looked up from the germline V gene (reference sequence), are GTSNPN and SVGIG. Concerning this clone: Its antigen remains unidentified. Per-base qualities were not stored, and no clone one base away is much larger.

At diagnosis, tumor, uninvolved tumor-adjacent lung and peripheral blood were collected and then preserved as a mix of FFPE and fresh-frozen material. Blood samples were analyzed as peripheral blood mononuclear cells for TCR repertoire profiling. The immunoSEQ Assay was used to sequence TCR beta CDR3 regions from DNA. The study's own analysis went as follows. To compute T cell density, TCR beta template counts were normalized to usable DNA, which was estimated by amplifying housekeeping genes. Richness was estimated with the preseqR package, extrapolating to 400,000 templates for PBMC samples and 120,000 templates for tissue samples. Clonality was defined as one minus Pielou's evenness. Differential abundance testing on productive amino-acid clonotypes, with a minimum total count of 5 and an alpha of 0.1, was used to identify tissue-enriched TCRs. The Jaccard Index and the Morisita Overlap Index were used to quantify repertoire overlap between compartments. TCR beta CDR3s were clustered by GLIPH together with public tetramer-defined viral CDR3s, and at least three viral sequences plus V-gene enrichment were required for viral motifs. TCRdb took over this immuneACCESS table, retaining in-frame rearrangements with V and J assigned. Such tables are incomplete; in checked studies, under half of the missing clones stem from an unresolved V gene, and the remainder is unexplained. The D gene and trimming were derived from the DNA, and the V and J assignments and clone size from that table. A total of 20,000 to 25,000 clones appear in this sample, approximately 90% of them only once. In total, the top ten clones hold about 6.7% of the sample.

The specimen was peripheral blood, collected before any cancer treatment. This chain is built from TRBV30 and TRBJ1-1; 7 junctional bases match TRBD1. The TCR sequence derives from a male donor older than 55 with stage I squamous cell lung carcinoma. The CDR3 amino acid sequence is: CAWSRPGTVTEAFF. The sequenced DNA: TGTGCCTGGAGTAGACCCGGGACAGTCACTGAAGCTTTCTTT.